This T cell receptor (beta chain) was captured in a study of T-cell memory formation after mild COVID-19. Overall study: TCR clusters showed largely donor specificity.

Findings and limits, study-wide: From day 15 to 85, contracting clones were balanced between CD4 and CD8, whereas later expanders leaned toward CD4+. Among contracting clones, CD4+ were mainly CM/EM and CD8+ enriched in EMRA. Detection of some responders pre-infection suggested pre-existing cross-reactive memory T cells participated.

The CDR3 sequence is 16 residues long. CDR1 SGHTA and CDR2 FQGNSA come from the germline V gene. V was pared by 2 bases and J by 0 bases, with 10 bases between. From the 5' RACE reads, TCRdb called clonotypes with MiXCR, one entry per CDR3 protein. Found here are 350,000 or so distinct CDR3 sequences, under 25% of them singletons; the top ten hold about an eighth. A word on this clonotype: Antigen: not known.

Sequencing input: PBMCs or a T cell subset sorted from them (not recorded which). The chain links TRBV7-2 to TRBJ2-2; D is possibly TRBD2 (5 bases). This sequence originates from an adult woman who had mild COVID-19 (a few samples of this study predate the infection). Cell type and time point are not known. For the CDR3, the DNA is TGTGCCAGCAGCTTAAGCAGCGGTACGAACACCGGGGAGCTGTTTTTT. Its protein is CASSLSSGTNTGELFF.